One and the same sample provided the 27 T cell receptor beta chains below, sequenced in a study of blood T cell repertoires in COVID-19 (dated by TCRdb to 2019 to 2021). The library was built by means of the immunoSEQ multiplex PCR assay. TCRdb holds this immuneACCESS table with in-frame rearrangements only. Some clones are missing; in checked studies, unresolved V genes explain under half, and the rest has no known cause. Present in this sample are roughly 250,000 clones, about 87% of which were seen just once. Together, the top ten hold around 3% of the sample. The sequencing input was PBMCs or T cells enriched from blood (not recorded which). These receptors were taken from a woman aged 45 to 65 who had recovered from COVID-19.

In DNA, the CDR3 is TGTGCCAGCAGCAAAATGAGGGAGAGGAACACTGAAGCTTTCTTT. It translates to CASSKMRERNTEAFF. J is TRBJ1-1 and V is TRBV21-1. TRBV21-1 is designated a pseudogene. This CDR3 is built from 15 residues.

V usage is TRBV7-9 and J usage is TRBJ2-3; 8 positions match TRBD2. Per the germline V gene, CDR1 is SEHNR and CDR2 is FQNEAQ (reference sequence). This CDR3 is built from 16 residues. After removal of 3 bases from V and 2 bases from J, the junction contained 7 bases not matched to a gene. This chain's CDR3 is CASSFLGGRSTDTQYF. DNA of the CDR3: TGTGCCAGCAGCTTTCTCGGCGGGAGGTCCACAGATACGCAGTATTTT.

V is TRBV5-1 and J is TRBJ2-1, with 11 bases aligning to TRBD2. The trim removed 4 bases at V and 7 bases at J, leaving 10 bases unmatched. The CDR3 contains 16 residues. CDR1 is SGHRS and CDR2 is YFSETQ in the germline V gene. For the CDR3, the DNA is TGCGCCAGCAGCACCGGTAGCGGGAGGGCCCTGAATGAGCAGTTCTTC. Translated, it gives CASSTGSGRALNEQFF.

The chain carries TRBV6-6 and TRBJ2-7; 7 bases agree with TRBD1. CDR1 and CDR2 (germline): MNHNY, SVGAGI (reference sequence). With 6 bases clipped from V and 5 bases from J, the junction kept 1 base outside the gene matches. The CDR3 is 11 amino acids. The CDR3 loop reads CASRGGHEQYF. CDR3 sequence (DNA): TGTGCCAGCAGAGGGGGCCACGAGCAGTACTTC.

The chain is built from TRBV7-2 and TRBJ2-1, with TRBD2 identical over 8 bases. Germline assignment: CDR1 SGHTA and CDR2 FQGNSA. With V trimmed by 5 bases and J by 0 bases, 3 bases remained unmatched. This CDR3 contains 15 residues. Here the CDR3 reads CASSETSVSYNEQFF. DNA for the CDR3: TGTGCCAGCAGCGAGACTAGCGTCTCCTACAATGAGCAGTTCTTC. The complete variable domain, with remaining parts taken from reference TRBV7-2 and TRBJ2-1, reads GAGVSQSPSNKVTEKGKDVELRCDPISGHTALYWYRQSLGQGLEFLIYFQGNSAPDKSGLPSDRFSAERTGGSVSTLTIQRTQQEDSAVYLCASSETSVSYNEQFFGPGTRLTVL.

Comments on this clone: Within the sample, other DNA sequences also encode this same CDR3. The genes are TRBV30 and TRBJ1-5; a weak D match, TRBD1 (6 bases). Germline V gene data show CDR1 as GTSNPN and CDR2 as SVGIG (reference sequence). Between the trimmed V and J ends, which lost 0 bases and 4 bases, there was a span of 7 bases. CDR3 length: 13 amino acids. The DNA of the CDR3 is TGTGCCTGGAGTGTACAGGGTAATCAGCCCCAGCATTTT. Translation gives CAWSVQGNQPQHF.

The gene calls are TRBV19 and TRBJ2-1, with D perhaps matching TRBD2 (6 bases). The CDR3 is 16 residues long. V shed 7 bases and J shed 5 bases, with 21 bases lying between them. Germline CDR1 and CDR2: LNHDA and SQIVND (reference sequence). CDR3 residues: CASTTKPGLKNNEQFF. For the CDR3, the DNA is TGTGCCAGTACCACTAAACCGGGACTCAAGAACAATGAGCAGTTCTTC.

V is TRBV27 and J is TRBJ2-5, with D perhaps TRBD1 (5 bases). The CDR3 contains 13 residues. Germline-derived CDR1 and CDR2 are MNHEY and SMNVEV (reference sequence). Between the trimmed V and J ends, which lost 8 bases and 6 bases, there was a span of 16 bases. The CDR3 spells CASALGAAQTQYF. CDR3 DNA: TGTGCCAGCGCCCTAGGGGCGGCGCAGACCCAGTACTTC.

CDR3: CSVEAKANEQFF. The CDR3 bases are TGCAGCGTTGAAGCAAAAGCGAATGAGCAGTTCTTC. This sequence joins TRBV29-1 and TRBJ2-1; no reliable D call. V was cut by 1 base and J by 7 bases, with 8 bases left in between. The CDR3 has 12 residues. Germline V gene sequence: CDR1 SQVTM, CDR2 ANQGSEA.

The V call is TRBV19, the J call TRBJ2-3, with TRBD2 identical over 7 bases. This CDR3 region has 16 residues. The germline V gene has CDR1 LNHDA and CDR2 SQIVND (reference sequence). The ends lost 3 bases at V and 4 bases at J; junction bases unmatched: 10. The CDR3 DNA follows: TGTGCCAGTAGTATGACTAGCTGGGGGAACCCAGATACGCAGTATTTT. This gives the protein CASSMTSWGNPDTQYF.

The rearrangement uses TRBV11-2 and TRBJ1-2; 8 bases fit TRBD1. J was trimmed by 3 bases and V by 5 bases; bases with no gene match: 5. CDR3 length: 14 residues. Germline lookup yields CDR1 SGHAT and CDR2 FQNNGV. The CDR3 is CASSPGQAYYGYTF. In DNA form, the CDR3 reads TGTGCCAGCAGCCCGGGACAGGCATACTATGGCTACACCTTC.

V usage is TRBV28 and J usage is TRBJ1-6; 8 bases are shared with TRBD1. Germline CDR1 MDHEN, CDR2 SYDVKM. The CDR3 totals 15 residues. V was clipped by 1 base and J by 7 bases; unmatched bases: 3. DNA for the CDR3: TGTGCCAGCAGTTTATATGGACAGGGAAATTCACCCCTCCACTTT. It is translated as CASSLYGQGNSPLHF. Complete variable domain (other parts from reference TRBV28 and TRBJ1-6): DVKVTQSSRYLVKRTGEKVFLECVQDMDHENMFWYRQDPGLGLRLIYFSYDVKMKEKGDIPEGYSVSREKKERFSLILESASTNQTSMYLCASSLYGQGNSPLHFGNGTRLTVT.

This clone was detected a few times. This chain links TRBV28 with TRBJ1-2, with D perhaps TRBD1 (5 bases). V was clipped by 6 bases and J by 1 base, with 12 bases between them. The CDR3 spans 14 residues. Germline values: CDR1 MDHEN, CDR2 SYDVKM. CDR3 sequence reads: CASRGTGLNYGYTF. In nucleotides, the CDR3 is TGTGCCAGCAGAGGGACGGGACTTAACTATGGCTACACCTTC.

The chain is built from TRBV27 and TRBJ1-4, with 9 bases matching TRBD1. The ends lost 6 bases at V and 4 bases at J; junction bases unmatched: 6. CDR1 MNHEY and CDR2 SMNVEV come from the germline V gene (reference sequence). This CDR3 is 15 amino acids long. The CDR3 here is CASSLQGAYNEKLFF. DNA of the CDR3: TGTGCCAGCAGCCTACAGGGGGCTTATAATGAAAAACTGTTTTTT. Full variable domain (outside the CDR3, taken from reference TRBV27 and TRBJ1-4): EAQVTQNPRYLITVTGKKLTVTCSQNMNHEYMSWYRQDPGLGLRQIYYSMNVEVTDKGDVPEGYKVSRKEKRNFPLILESPSPNQTSLYFCASSLQGAYNEKLFFGSGTQLSVL.

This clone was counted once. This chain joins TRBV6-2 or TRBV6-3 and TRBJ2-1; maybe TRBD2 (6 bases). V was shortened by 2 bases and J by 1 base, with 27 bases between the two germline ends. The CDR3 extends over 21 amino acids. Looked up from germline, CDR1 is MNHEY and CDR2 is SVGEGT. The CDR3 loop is CASSYPSSVSGLRGSYNEQFF. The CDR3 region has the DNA TGTGCCAGCAGTTACCCCTCCTCAGTATCAGGACTACGGGGATCCTACAATGAGCAGTTCTTC.

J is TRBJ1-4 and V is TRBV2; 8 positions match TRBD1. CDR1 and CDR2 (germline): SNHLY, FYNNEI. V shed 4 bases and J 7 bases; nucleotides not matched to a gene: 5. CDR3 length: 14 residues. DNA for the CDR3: TGTGCCAGCAGTGCAGGGGGCTCGGCTGAAAAACTGTTTTTT. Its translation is CASSAGGSAEKLFF. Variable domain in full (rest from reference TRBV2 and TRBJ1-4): EPEVTQTPSHQVTQMGQEVILRCVPISNHLYFYWYRQILGQKVEFLVSFYNNEISEKSEIFDDQFSVERPDGSNFTLKIRSTKLEDSAMYFCASSAGGSAEKLFFGSGTQLSVL.

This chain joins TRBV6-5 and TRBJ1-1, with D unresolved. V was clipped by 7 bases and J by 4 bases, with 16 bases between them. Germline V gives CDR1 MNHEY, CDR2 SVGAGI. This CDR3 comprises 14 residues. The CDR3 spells CASIRLSGVTEAFF. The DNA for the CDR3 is TGTGCCAGCATCAGACTAAGTGGGGTCACTGAAGCTTTCTTT.

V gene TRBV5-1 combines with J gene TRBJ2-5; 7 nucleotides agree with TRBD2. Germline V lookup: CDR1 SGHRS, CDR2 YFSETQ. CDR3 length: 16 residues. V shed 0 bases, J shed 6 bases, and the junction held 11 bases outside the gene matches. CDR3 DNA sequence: TGCGCCAGCAGCTTGGAACCTAGCGGAAGCTTGAAGACCCAGTACTTC. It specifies CASSLEPSGSLKTQYF. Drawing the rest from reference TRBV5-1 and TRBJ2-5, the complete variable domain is KAGVTQTPRYLIKTRGQQVTLSCSPISGHRSVSWYQQTPGQGLQFLFEYFSETQRNKGNFPGRFSGRQFSNSRSEMNVSTLELGDSALYLCASSLEPSGSLKTQYFGPGTRLLVL.

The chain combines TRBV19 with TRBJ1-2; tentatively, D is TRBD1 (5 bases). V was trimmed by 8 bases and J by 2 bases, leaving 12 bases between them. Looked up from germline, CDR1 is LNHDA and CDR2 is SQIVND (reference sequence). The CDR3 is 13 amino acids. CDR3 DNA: TGTGCCAGTGCCGAGACAGCAAACTATGGCTACACCTTC. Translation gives CASAETANYGYTF.

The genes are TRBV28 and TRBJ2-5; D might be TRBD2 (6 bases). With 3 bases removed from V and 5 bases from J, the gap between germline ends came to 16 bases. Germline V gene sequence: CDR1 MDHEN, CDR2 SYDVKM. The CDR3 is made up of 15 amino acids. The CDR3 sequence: CASSLGGTRGETQYF. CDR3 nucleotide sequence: TGTGCCAGCAGTTTGGGCGGGACCCGCGGCGAGACCCAGTACTTC.

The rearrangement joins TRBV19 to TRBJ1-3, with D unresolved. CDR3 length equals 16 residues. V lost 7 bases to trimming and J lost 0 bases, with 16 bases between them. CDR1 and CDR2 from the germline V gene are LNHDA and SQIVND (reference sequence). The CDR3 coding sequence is TGTGCCAGTACCCGGGAGCCCCCGGCCTCTGGAAACACCATATATTTT. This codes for CASTREPPASGNTIYF. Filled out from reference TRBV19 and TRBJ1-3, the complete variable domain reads DGGITQSPKYLFRKEGQNVTLSCEQNLNHDAMYWYRQDPGQGLRLIYYSQIVNDFQKGDIAEGYSVSREKKESFPLTVTSAQKNPTAFYLCASTREPPASGNTIYFGEGSWLTVV.

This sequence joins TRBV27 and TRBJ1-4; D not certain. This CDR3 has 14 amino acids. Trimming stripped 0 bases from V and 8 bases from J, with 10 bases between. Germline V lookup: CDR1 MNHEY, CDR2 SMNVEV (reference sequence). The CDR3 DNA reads TGTGCCAGCAGTTTATCGTGGCGGGAAGAAAAACTGTTTTTT. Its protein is CASSLSWREEKLFF. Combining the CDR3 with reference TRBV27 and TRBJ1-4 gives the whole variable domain EAQVTQNPRYLITVTGKKLTVTCSQNMNHEYMSWYRQDPGLGLRQIYYSMNVEVTDKGDVPEGYKVSRKEKRNFPLILESPSPNQTSLYFCASSLSWREEKLFFGSGTQLSVL.

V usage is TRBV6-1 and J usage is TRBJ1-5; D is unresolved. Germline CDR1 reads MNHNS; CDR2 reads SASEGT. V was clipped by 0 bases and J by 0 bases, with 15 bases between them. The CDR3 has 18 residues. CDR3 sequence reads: CASSEASLYPLSNQPQHF. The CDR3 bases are TGTGCCAGCAGTGAAGCCTCTCTCTATCCCCTTAGCAATCAGCCCCAGCATTTT.

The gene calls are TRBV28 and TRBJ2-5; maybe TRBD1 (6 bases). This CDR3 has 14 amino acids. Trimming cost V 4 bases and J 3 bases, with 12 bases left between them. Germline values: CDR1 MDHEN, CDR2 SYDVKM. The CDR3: CASSSIGQKETQYF. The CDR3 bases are TGTGCCAGCAGTTCCATCGGACAGAAAGAGACCCAGTACTTC.

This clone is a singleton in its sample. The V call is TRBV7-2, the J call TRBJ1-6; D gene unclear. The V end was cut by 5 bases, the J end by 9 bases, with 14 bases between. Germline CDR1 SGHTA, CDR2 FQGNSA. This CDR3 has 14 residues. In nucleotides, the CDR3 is TGTGCCAGCAGCATGGGAGGGTTCAGTTCACCCCTCCACTTT. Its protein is CASSMGGFSSPLHF.

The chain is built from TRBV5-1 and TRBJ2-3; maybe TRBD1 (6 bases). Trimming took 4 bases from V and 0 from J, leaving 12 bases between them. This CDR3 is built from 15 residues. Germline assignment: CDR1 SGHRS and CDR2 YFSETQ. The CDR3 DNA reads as TGCGCCAGCAGCCCTCGGACAGTAAGCACAGATACGCAGTATTTT. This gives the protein CASSPRTVSTDTQYF. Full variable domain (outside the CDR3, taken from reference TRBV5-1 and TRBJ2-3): KAGVTQTPRYLIKTRGQQVTLSCSPISGHRSVSWYQQTPGQGLQFLFEYFSETQRNKGNFPGRFSGRQFSNSRSEMNVSTLELGDSALYLCASSPRTVSTDTQYFGPGTRLTVL.

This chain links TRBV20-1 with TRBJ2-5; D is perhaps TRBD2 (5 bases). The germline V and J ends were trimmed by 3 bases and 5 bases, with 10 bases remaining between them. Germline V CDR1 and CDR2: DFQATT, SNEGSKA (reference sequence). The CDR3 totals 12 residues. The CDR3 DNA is TGCAGTGCTAGTCCTCGAGGGGAGACCCAGTACTTC. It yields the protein CSASPRGETQYF.